This T cell receptor beta chain was captured by sequencing in a study of OX40 agonist ivuxolimab in advanced cancers. General study results and limits: Circulating CD4+ and CD8+ T cells showed clonal expansion by week 6 at 0.1 to 3.0 mg/kg. CD4+ T cells averaged fewer expanded clones than CD8+ T cells.

Libraries were prepared by immunoSEQ multiplex PCR; TCRdb keeps only in-frame clonotypes and omits some of them. The sample shows fewer than 45,000 clones, 65% to 85% of them seen only once. Blood got drawn at baseline, again on cycle 4 day 1, and then on cycle 7 day 1. About this clone itself: Its antigen is as yet unknown.

The CDR3 has 14 residues. V lost 6 bases and J 6 bases, leaving 18 bases between the germline ends. Germline V lookup: CDR1 SGHDT, CDR2 YYEEEE. The sequence was collected from an adult with an advanced solid tumor such as melanoma, head and neck, liver or kidney cancer. The specimen comprised CD4+ or CD8+ T cells sorted from blood, sampled in a trial of the OX40 agonist ivuxolimab. This chain uses TRBV5-6 with TRBJ1-2; D not certain. This chain's CDR3 is CASTGPRGADGYTF. CDR3 DNA sequence: TGTGCCAGCACCGGACCTCGGGGAGCGGATGGCTACACCTTC.